Each of the 32 T cell receptor beta chains below was sequenced from the same sample in a study of T-cell reconstitution after alpha-beta-depleted transplantation in children. Preparing the TCRbeta library involved the use of unique molecular identifiers. TCRdb re-called the PCR reads through MiXCR, storing one row per CDR3 protein. The sample records some 550,000 distinct CDR3 sequences, under 25% being singletons. The starting material was PBMCs, mostly from graft donor cells, obtained 360 days after TCRalphabeta/CD19-depleted stem cell transplant. These receptors all stem from a boy less than two years old who had a stem cell transplant for acute myeloid leukemia, so the T cells may come from the graft donor.

This clonotype was detected ten times or more. This chain connects TRBV5-4 to TRBJ2-1, with D possibly TRBD1 on 6 matching bases. The CDR3 totals 11 residues. V lost 8 bases, J lost 7 bases, and 10 bases lay in between. Germline lookup yields CDR1 SGHNT and CDR2 YYREEE (reference sequence). CDR3 sequence: CASEDRNEQFF. CDR3 nucleotides: TGTGCCAGTGAGGACAGAAATGAGCAGTTCTTC.

This chain connects TRBV7-2 to TRBJ2-2, with D hard to call. Germline V lookup: CDR1 SGHTA, CDR2 FQGNSA. The CDR3 contains 13 residues. V lost 6 bases to trimming and J lost 6 bases, with 11 bases between them. CDR3 region: CASRPSSPGELFF. CDR3 DNA sequence: TGTGCCAGCAGACCTAGTAGCCCCGGGGAGCTGTTTTTT. Combining the CDR3 with reference TRBV7-2 and TRBJ2-2 gives the whole variable domain GAGVSQSPSNKVTEKGKDVELRCDPISGHTALYWYRQSLGQGLEFLIYFQGNSAPDKSGLPSDRFSAERTGGSVSTLTIQRTQQEDSAVYLCASRPSSPGELFFGEGSRLTVL.

This sequence joins TRBV12-3 or TRBV12-4 and TRBJ2-1; 9 bases match TRBD2. The junction had 9 bases not matched to a gene; V was cut back by 2 bases and J by 10 bases. This CDR3 contains 15 residues. CDR3 in amino acids: CASSLSRGGTGEQFF. The DNA of the CDR3 is TGTGCCAGCAGTTTATCGCGGGGGGGAACAGGGGAGCAGTTCTTC.

This clonotype has just a few counts. The chain recombines TRBV28 with TRBJ2-7; TRBD1 matches at 9 bases. This CDR3 region has 18 residues. Germline V gene lookup returns CDR1 MDHEN and CDR2 SYDVKM. After removal of 6 bases from V and 4 bases from J, the junction contained 19 bases not matched to a gene. The CDR3 sequence is CASSPTGGRLETPYEQYV. The CDR3 nucleotides read TGTGCCAGCAGCCCGACAGGGGGACGTCTGGAAACCCCTTACGAGCAGTACGTC.

This clonotype was counted only a few times. The chain links TRBV12-3 or TRBV12-4 to TRBJ2-1; 9 nucleotides align to TRBD2. V shed 6 bases, J shed 6 bases, and the junction held 12 bases outside the gene matches. The CDR3 is made up of 16 amino acids. The chain's CDR3 is CASRARRGGRGNEQFF. DNA for the CDR3: TGTGCCAGCAGAGCAAGGCGGGGGGGCCGAGGCAATGAGCAGTTCTTC.

This chain uses TRBV7-2 with TRBJ2-2; 7 bases match TRBD1. The CDR3 has 15 residues. The germline V gene encodes CDR1 SGHTA and CDR2 FQGNSA. V was pared by 3 bases and J by 7 bases, with 8 bases of the junction left unmatched. The CDR3 here is CASSLRTGEGGELFF. The CDR3 DNA follows: TGTGCCAGCAGCTTGAGGACAGGTGAAGGCGGGGAGCTGTTTTTT. The whole variable domain, remainder taken from reference TRBV7-2 and TRBJ2-2, is GAGVSQSPSNKVTEKGKDVELRCDPISGHTALYWYRQSLGQGLEFLIYFQGNSAPDKSGLPSDRFSAERTGGSVSTLTIQRTQQEDSAVYLCASSLRTGEGGELFFGEGSRLTVL.

At least ten counts were recorded for this clonotype. DNA for the CDR3: TGTGCCAGCAGCTTAGGTGGGGGGCAGAACACTGAAGCTTTCTTT. Translated: CASSLGGGQNTEAFF. The chain combines TRBV7-9 with TRBJ1-1; D might be TRBD1 (6 bases). CDR1 and CDR2 (germline): SEHNR, FQNEAQ (reference sequence). Trimming removed 1 base at V and 1 base at J, with 10 bases between. The CDR3 has 15 amino acids.

At least ten counts were recorded for this clonotype. The chain employs TRBV5-6 and TRBJ1-1; TRBD1 agrees at 8 bases. The CDR3 runs 15 residues. CDR1 is SGHDT, CDR2 YYEEEE, per germline. Trimming at V came to 3 bases and at J to 6 bases, leaving 10 bases not matched to a gene. The CDR3 reads CASSSRGRATSEAFF. The CDR3 DNA is TGTGCCAGCAGCTCCAGGGGGCGGGCGACGTCTGAAGCTTTCTTT.

This clonotype was observed many times. The chain carries TRBV28 and TRBJ1-5, with D unclear. Germline V lookup: CDR1 MDHEN, CDR2 SYDVKM. Trimming pared 11 bases from V and 0 bases from J, leaving 11 bases between. This CDR3 spans 13 amino acids. CDR3 residues: CAVGVLSNQPQHF. CDR3 coding DNA: TGTGCCGTCGGGGTCCTTAGCAATCAGCCCCAGCATTTT.

This clonotype came up a few times. The chain uses TRBV10-2 and TRBJ2-7; D is ambiguous. V lost 4 bases and J 13 bases, leaving 20 bases between the germline ends. Germline V CDR1 and CDR2: WSHSY, SAAADI. This CDR3 is 13 amino acids long. The CDR3 DNA reads TGCGCCAGCAGTGGACTCCCGCGGACCCACTTTTACGTC. It yields the protein CASSGLPRTHFYV.

This clonotype has a handful of counts. This chain joins TRBV3-1 and TRBJ2-1; no reliable D call. Trimming took 1 base from V and 7 from J, leaving 8 bases between them. Germline CDR1 is LGHDT and CDR2 is YNNKEL (reference sequence). This CDR3 contains 13 residues. In DNA, the CDR3 is TGTGCCAGCAGCCAAGCACCCGGGAATGAGCAGTTCTTC. Translation: CASSQAPGNEQFF.

In its sample, this clonotype was seen many times. The V call is TRBV18, the J call TRBJ1-1; 9 bases are shared with TRBD1. Germline CDR1 is KGHSH and CDR2 is LQKENI. Germline trimming cut 6 bases from V and 5 bases from J; bases unmatched to any gene: 10. This CDR3 comprises 15 residues. The CDR3 DNA sequence: TGTGCCAGCTCGCCCGGGACAGGGAGTTGGACTGAAGCTTTCTTT. As protein: CASSPGTGSWTEAFF. The whole variable domain, remainder taken from reference TRBV18 and TRBJ1-1, is NAGVMQNPRHLVRRRGQEARLRCSPMKGHSHVYWYRQLPEEGLKFMVYLQKENIIDESGMPKERFSAEFPKEGPSILRIQQVVRGDSAAYFCASSPGTGSWTEAFFGQGTRLTVV.

The chain combines TRBV12-3 or TRBV12-4 with TRBJ2-2, with D unclear. The CDR3 totals 13 residues. V gave up 6 bases and J gave up 7 bases, with 12 bases separating them. CDR3 DNA: TGTGCCAGCAGCCCCCTCTTTGTCGGGGAGCTGTTTTTT. Amino acid sequence: CASSPLFVGELFF.

In its sample, this clonotype was seen many times. V is TRBV20-1 and J is TRBJ1-1; unclear D gene. Germline V gives CDR1 DFQATT, CDR2 SNEGSKA (reference sequence). Trimming cost V 3 bases and J 1 base, with 12 bases left between them. The length of the CDR3 is 14 residues. The CDR3 is CSARDLSRNTEAFF. The CDR3 bases are TGCAGTGCTAGGGATTTGAGTCGGAACACTGAAGCTTTCTTT.

Many counts were recorded for this clonotype. The rearrangement joins TRBV29-1 to TRBJ2-1, with D perhaps matching TRBD1 or TRBD2 (6 bases each). The V end was cut by 5 bases, the J end by 3 bases, with 14 bases between. The CDR3 loop spans 14 amino acids. Germline V lookup: CDR1 SQVTM, CDR2 ANQGSEA. Here the CDR3 reads CSVLFGGLYNEQFF. In DNA, the CDR3 is TGCAGCGTTCTTTTTGGGGGGCTCTACAATGAGCAGTTCTTC.

CDR3 coding DNA: TGTGCCAGCAGTTACTTAGACCGAAGCACAGATACGCAGTATTTT. Its translation: CASSYLDRSTDTQYF. This chain links TRBV6-2 or TRBV6-3 with TRBJ2-3; no reliable D call. Germline-derived CDR1 and CDR2 are MNHEY and SVGEGT. CDR3 length: 15 residues. V gave up 1 base and J gave up 0 bases, with 8 bases separating them.

At least ten counts were recorded for this clonotype. The chain carries TRBV20-1 and TRBJ2-7; the D is unclear. Germline V gene lookup returns CDR1 DFQATT and CDR2 SNEGSKA (reference sequence). V was clipped by 6 bases and J by 2 bases, with 17 bases between them. There are 14 residues in the CDR3. The CDR3 DNA reads TGCAGTGCACGAGTTGATGAGGCTACCTACGAGCAGTACTTC. It codes for CSARVDEATYEQYF.

This clonotype was detected only once. The chain carries TRBV2 and TRBJ1-2; D call uncertain. Germline lookup yields CDR1 SNHLY and CDR2 FYNNEI. This CDR3 region has 12 residues. Trimming took 1 base from V and 12 from J, leaving 12 bases between them. In DNA form, the CDR3 reads TGTGCCAGCAGTGAAGAGTCGGCACGCGACACCTTC. Translated, it gives CASSEESARDTF.

This clonotype was counted at least ten times. J is TRBJ2-1 and V is TRBV7-8; D is uncertain. Germline CDR1 reads SGHVS; CDR2 reads FQNEAQ. The CDR3 extends over 13 amino acids. Trimming removed 1 base from V and 9 bases from J, with 10 bases in between. The CDR3 protein is CASSLVRLAEQFF. Written as DNA, the CDR3 is TGTGCCAGCAGCTTAGTTCGGCTGGCTGAGCAGTTCTTC. The full variable domain, completed using reference TRBV7-8 and TRBJ2-1, is GAGVSQSPRYKVAKRGQDVALRCDPISGHVSLFWYQQALGQGPEFLTYFQNEAQLDKSGLPSDRFFAERPEGSVSTLKIQRTQQEDSAVYLCASSLVRLAEQFFGPGTRLTVL.

This clonotype showed up just a few times. DNA for the CDR3: TGCAGTGCTAGGCGGGGTCTCCATGAGCAGTTCTTC. Its translation is CSARRGLHEQFF. This chain connects TRBV20-1 to TRBJ2-1; TRBD2 is a possible D gene (6 bases). The germline CDR1 and CDR2 sequences are DFQATT and SNEGSKA (reference sequence). V was clipped by 3 bases and J by 8 bases, with 11 bases between them. The length of the CDR3 is 12 residues.

The chain carries TRBV20-1 and TRBJ2-7, with 9 positions matching TRBD1. The CDR3 covers 14 residues. CDR1 and CDR2 from the germline V gene are DFQATT and SNEGSKA (reference sequence). V was pared by 6 bases and J by 0 bases, with 6 bases of the junction left unmatched. CDR3 DNA sequence: TGCAGTGCCCTAGACAGGGGGGACTCCTACGAGCAGTACGTC. This gives the protein CSALDRGDSYEQYV.

This clonotype was seen repeatedly, ten times or more. This chain connects TRBV6-2 or TRBV6-3 to TRBJ2-3; D is unresolved. Germline V gives CDR1 MNHEY, CDR2 SVGEGT. Trimming pared 5 bases from V and 4 bases from J, leaving 16 bases between. This CDR3 comprises 15 residues. The CDR3 region is CASSNPRSQSDTQYF. The CDR3 bases are TGTGCCAGCAGTAACCCGAGGAGCCAATCAGATACGCAGTATTTT.

This chain connects TRBV19 to TRBJ1-5; maybe TRBD1 (6 bases). The germline V and J ends were trimmed by 5 bases and 3 bases, with 14 bases remaining between them. Germline assignment: CDR1 LNHDA and CDR2 SQIVND (reference sequence). The CDR3 spans 15 residues. The CDR3: CASSGQTGTNQPQHF. The CDR3 DNA follows: TGTGCCAGTAGTGGCCAGACAGGTACCAATCAGCCCCAGCATTTT.

J is TRBJ2-3 and V is TRBV5-1; 10 bases line up with TRBD2. V lost 2 bases, J lost 4 bases, and 4 bases stayed unmatched. The CDR3 is 15 amino acids. Per germline, CDR1 SGHRS and CDR2 YFSETQ. The CDR3 spells CASSFPSGGSDTQYF. For the CDR3, the DNA is TGCGCCAGCAGCTTTCCTAGCGGGGGATCAGATACGCAGTATTTT.

This clonotype was observed at least ten times. This rearrangement joins TRBV29-1 to TRBJ1-2; 7 bases agree with TRBD1. The V gene's germline CDR1 is SQVTM and CDR2 ANQGSEA. CDR3 length: 16 residues. V was pared by 1 base and J by 4 bases, with 12 bases of the junction left unmatched. The CDR3 DNA is TGCAGCGTTGAAGTTCCCAGACAGGGCCCAATCTATGGCTACACCTTC. This codes for CSVEVPRQGPIYGYTF. Combining the CDR3 with reference TRBV29-1 and TRBJ1-2 gives the whole variable domain SAVISQKPSRDICQRGTSLTIQCQVDSQVTMMFWYRQQPGQSLTLIATANQGSEATYESGFVIDKFPISRPNLTFSTLTVSNMSPEDSSIYLCSVEVPRQGPIYGYTFGSGTRLTVV.

This clonotype was detected ten times or more. This chain uses TRBV20-1 with TRBJ2-1; 9 bases agree with TRBD2. Germline assignment: CDR1 DFQATT and CDR2 SNEGSKA (reference sequence). Trimming at V came to 3 bases and at J to 3 bases, leaving 15 bases not matched to a gene. CDR3 length equals 18 residues. CDR3 residues: CSASLLAGTSTIYNEQFF. The CDR3 coding sequence is TGCAGTGCTAGTTTGCTAGCGGGGACCTCTACCATCTACAATGAGCAGTTCTTC.

As for this clonotype: Being one base from a much bigger clone, this may be a read error. The chain links TRBV20-1 to TRBJ1-5; possible D gene TRBD1, 5 bases. V was shortened by 5 bases and J by 1 base, with 9 bases between the two germline ends. CDR1 and CDR2 (germline): DFQATT, SNEGSKA (reference sequence). CDR3 size: 13 residues. Written as DNA, the CDR3 is TGCAGTGCTGCCCGGGACAGCAATCAGCCCCAGCATTTT. Residues: CSAARDSNQPQHF.

This clonotype has at least ten counts. The rearrangement uses TRBV29-1 and TRBJ2-1; no clear D. The ends were cut back, 3 bases at V and 9 bases at J, with 9 bases in the middle. Germline V gene lookup returns CDR1 SQVTM and CDR2 ANQGSEA. The CDR3 runs to 11 residues. CDR3 bases: TGCAGCGTTGACGTGGTATCTGAGCAGTTCTTC. Protein sequence: CSVDVVSEQFF.

The CDR3 nucleotides read TGTGCCAGCAGCTTAAACAGGGGGCAAATCTACGAGCAGTACGTC. This codes for CASSLNRGQIYEQYV. The chain links TRBV2 to TRBJ2-7; 9 bases fit TRBD1. The junction had 9 bases not matched to a gene; V was cut back by 6 bases and J by 3 bases. From germline, CDR1 is SNHLY and CDR2 FYNNEI. The CDR3 covers 15 residues.

This clonotype was observed many times. The CDR3 sequence: CSARQGMNTEAFF. The CDR3 bases are TGCAGCGCCCGACAGGGGATGAACACTGAAGCTTTCTTT. This chain links TRBV29-1 with TRBJ1-1; the match to TRBD1 covers 8 bases. Trimming at V came to 7 bases and at J to 0 bases, leaving 4 bases not matched to a gene. Per the germline V gene, CDR1 is SQVTM and CDR2 is ANQGSEA. The CDR3 consists of 13 residues.

This clonotype was seen just once. The V gene is TRBV6-5, the J gene TRBJ2-4, with D unresolved. Trimming removed 5 bases from V and 3 bases from J, with 17 bases in between. This CDR3 is 16 amino acids long. Germline CDR1 MNHEY, CDR2 SVGAGI. CDR3 coding DNA: TGTGCCAGCAGTACTCGATATGGGTCAGTCAAAAACATTCAGTACTTC. Protein product: CASSTRYGSVKNIQYF.

This clonotype was detected many times. This chain links TRBV5-1 with TRBJ1-1; D gene uncertain. Trimming pared 0 bases from V and 0 bases from J, leaving 12 bases between. Germline CDR1 reads SGHRS; CDR2 reads YFSETQ. The CDR3 runs 16 residues. CDR3 sequence (DNA): TGCGCCAGCAGCTTGGGTTGGACGACCATGAACACTGAAGCTTTCTTT. Its protein is CASSLGWTTMNTEAFF.